The rows below give T cell receptor beta chains drawn from one sample of a study of T cells in Graves' hyperthyroidism and ophthalmopathy. Via MiXCR, TCRdb re-called the multiplex PCR reads, giving one row per CDR3 protein. This sample carries about 500,000 distinct CDR3 sequences, 14% of them seen once, and the ten largest clones take less than 20%. Sequenced input: blood. All receptors come from a woman under 30 with Graves' hyperthyroidism. Each CDR3 is given without its conserved first and last residue. Clone size, where shown, is once, few, many, or a class for clones that have expanded.

V,size,length,CDR3
TRBV18,many,12,ASSPDSGSDTQY
TRBV3-1,many,11,ASSQPWGETQY
TRBV10-1,NA,12,ASSEEGDTGELF
TRBV7-7,few,14,ASSPRLSSAAGELF
TRBV5-1,many,12,ASSLGQGVYGYT
TRBV4-1,many,14,ASSQADVYSNQPQH
TRBV30,many,12,ACPRDRDQETQY
TRBV10-3,many,12,AINREGLTGELF
TRBV2,many,17,ASSGEVSESWGWTGTQY
TRBV2,few,16,ASRTGLAGGDDTGELF
TRBV12-3/TRBV12-4,many,13,ASSLLAGTGGGYT
TRBV29-1,NA,9,SVFAPETQY
TRBV19,few,15,ASSIGPGKTGANVLT
TRBV18,many,13,ASSPVQDSNEKLF
TRBV5-1,many,13,ASSYVRGTEETQY
TRBV20-1,few,11,SARVAGDYGYT
TRBV5-8,few,12,ASSLDNHFYGYT
TRBV19,NA,12,AIAKLGPYNEQF
TRBV9,many,13,ASSVDRVGFGEAF
TRBV5-6,NA,14,ASSRGAAGSYNEQF
TRBV4-1,many,13,ASSQGRGRQETQY
TRBV6-1,few,12,ASSVSGVVYEQY
TRBV19,NA,12,ASRRGTRERGQF
TRBV9,many,11,ASSVSPGNTIY
TRBV5-6,few,12,ASSLVQKGGTQY